The clone carrying this T cell receptor (beta chain) is a singleton in its sample. The antigen remains undetermined. This table comes from immunoSEQ multiplex PCR, and its TCRdb copy is limited to in-frame clones, with some not included. Of 2 million to 2.5 million clones listed, 85% to 95% were seen once; the top ten hold roughly 0.13%. The data were obtained in a study of shared clonotypes between healthy human individuals. Study findings and constraints: A generally larger estimated richness was seen in naive subsets than in memory subsets. Large depth notwithstanding, sorted-subset sequencing proved incomplete by rarefaction.

The CDR3 loop spans 15 amino acids. After removal of 7 bases from V and 6 bases from J, the junction contained 15 bases not matched to a gene. Germline CDR1 is SGHAT and CDR2 is FQNNGV. Sequencing used naive CD4+ T cells sorted from blood. Regarding subset: CD45RA+ positively selected. The receptor was isolated from a man aged 18 to 35 in good health. The chain recombines TRBV11-2 with TRBJ2-7, with TRBD2 matching over 7 bases. CDR3 sequence: CASTSSGGPFGEQYF. Here the CDR3 DNA reads TGTGCCAGCACCTCCTCGGGGGGTCCTTTTGGCGAGCAGTACTTC.